The 10 T cell receptor beta chains below were found in one sample sequenced in a study of cytomegalovirus exposure and HLA in healthy donors. PCR used 60 Vbeta primers and 13 Jbeta primers. The assay was immunoSEQ multiplex PCR, and TCRdb's table has in-frame clones only and misses some. Here the sample spans some 140,000 clones, about 84% being singletons. Material: PBMCs. These receptor sequences come from a woman in her 40s in good health and CMV-seropositive.

The gene calls are TRBV5-1 and TRBJ2-4; TRBD1 agrees at 7 bases. Trimming removed 0 bases from V and 6 bases from J; junction bases left unmatched: 6. The CDR3 is made up of 15 amino acids. Germline values: CDR1 SGHRS, CDR2 YFSETQ. The CDR3: CASSLADRALNIQYF. The CDR3 nucleotides are TGCGCCAGCAGCTTGGCCGACAGGGCCCTAAACATTCAGTACTTC.

A note on this clone: One end of the junction does not line up with germline, which may come from a read error. The V gene is TRBV7-7, the J gene TRBJ2-1, with 8 bases that match TRBD1. The CDR3 is 13 residues long. CDR1 and CDR2 from the germline V gene are SSHAT and FNYEAQ (reference sequence). As DNA, the CDR3 is TGTGCCGGAGGGACAGGAGACTACAATGAACAGTTCTTC. Residues: CAGGTGDYNEQFF.

This chain uses TRBV18 with TRBJ2-7; 8 nucleotides match TRBD1. J gave up 3 bases and V 3 bases, and 1 base lay outside the gene matches. The CDR3 has 13 residues. The germline CDR1 and CDR2 sequences are KGHSH and LQKENI. The CDR3 is CASSPGTGYEQYF. The CDR3, as DNA: TGTGCCAGCTCACCGGGGACAGGCTACGAGCAGTACTTC.

The gene calls are TRBV7-3 and TRBJ1-2; D might be TRBD1 (6 bases). The CDR3 loop spans 13 amino acids. Trimming took off 5 bases at V and 8 bases at J, with 15 bases between the two ends. Germline CDR1 SGHTA, CDR2 FQGTGA. The CDR3 region is CASSPTGGWGYTF. CDR3 in DNA: TGTGCCAGCAGCCCGACGGGGGGCTGGGGCTACACCTTC.

The chain employs TRBV7-9 and TRBJ1-5; a possible D gene is TRBD1 (6 bases). Trimming took 5 bases from V and 1 from J, leaving 9 bases between them. Germline V lookup: CDR1 SEHNR, CDR2 FQNEAQ (reference sequence). This CDR3 has 14 amino acids. The CDR3 DNA follows: TGTGCCAGCAGCAGGGGGGGGAGCAATCAGCCCCAGCATTTT. It translates to CASSRGGSNQPQHF.

The rearrangement links TRBV5-1 to TRBJ1-3, with a weak D call TRBD1 (6 bases). The CDR3 totals 17 residues. Trimming took off 4 bases at V and 0 bases at J, with 17 bases between the two ends. CDR1 SGHRS and CDR2 YFSETQ come from the germline V gene. CDR3 residues: CASSLGGPRGSGNTIYF. For the CDR3, the DNA is TGCGCCAGCAGCCTTGGCGGCCCCAGGGGCTCTGGAAACACCATATATTTT.

This chain connects TRBV30 to TRBJ2-7, with TRBD2 matching 7 bases. Germline V gene lookup returns CDR1 GTSNPN and CDR2 SVGIG (reference sequence). Trimming took 3 bases from V and 9 from J; bases not matched to a gene: 11. The CDR3 spans 13 residues. The CDR3 sequence: CAWRYSGPGSQYF. CDR3 DNA sequence: TGTGCCTGGAGATATAGCGGGCCGGGGTCGCAGTACTTC.

The rearrangement links TRBV28 to TRBJ2-7; TRBD2 might be the D (6 bases). Germline lookup yields CDR1 MDHEN and CDR2 SYDVKM. This CDR3 contains 15 residues. Trimming pared 5 bases from V and 4 bases from J, leaving 18 bases between. The CDR3 DNA sequence: TGTGCCAGCAGTCCCTCGGGGGTGGGCCAGTACGAGCAGTACTTC. This gives the protein CASSPSGVGQYEQYF.

The CDR3 protein is CASTDSNSYEQYF. The CDR3, as DNA: TGTGCCTCCACGGACAGTAACTCCTACGAGCAGTACTTC. The chain is built from TRBV9 and TRBJ2-7; TRBD1 is a possible D gene (6 bases). The V end lost 10 bases, the J end lost 0 bases, and 14 bases lay between the germline ends. Germline V gene data show CDR1 as SGDLS and CDR2 as YYNGEE. CDR3 length: 13 residues.

The CDR3 nucleotides are TGTGCCAGCAGTGACCCGTTGGGGACTAGCGGCCCAAAGGGAGATACGCAGTATTTT. Translating it yields CASSDPLGTSGPKGDTQYF. The J gene is TRBJ2-3, the V gene TRBV28; TRBD2 aligns across 11 bases. CDR1 and CDR2 (germline): MDHEN, SYDVKM. V was clipped by 5 bases and J by 5 bases; unmatched bases: 18. CDR3 length equals 19 residues.